The 20 T cell receptor beta chains below were found in one sample sequenced in a study of blood T cells in healthy people across ages. A second about 7 to 11 cycle PCR used barcoded and J-beta primers. TCRdb analysed the 5' RACE reads with MiXCR anew, one entry per CDR3 protein. Of fewer than 1,000,000 distinct CDR3 sequences detected, about 46% appear once; the ten largest clones hold roughly 20%. The material sequenced was blood. Receptors were obtained from a man at least 80 years old in good health.

Only a few counts were recorded for this clonotype. The chain combines TRBV27 with TRBJ2-3; D may be TRBD1 (5 bases). The V gene lost 4 bases and the J gene lost 2 bases, with 10 bases spanning the gap. Per germline, CDR1 MNHEY and CDR2 SMNVEV (reference sequence). This CDR3 region has 14 residues. CDR3: CASSWQGFTDTQYF. The DNA of the CDR3 is TGTGCCAGCAGTTGGCAGGGATTCACAGATACGCAGTATTTT.

CDR3 sequence: CASSVATGPYNEQFF. CDR3 nucleotides: TGTGCCAGCAGCGTAGCTACGGGGCCCTACAATGAGCAGTTCTTC. V usage is TRBV9 and J usage is TRBJ2-1, with D possibly called TRBD1 or TRBD2 (5 bases each). V shed 0 bases and J shed 2 bases, with 9 bases lying between them. CDR1 is SGDLS, CDR2 YYNGEE, per germline. The CDR3 is made up of 15 amino acids.

This clonotype occurred many times. CDR3 nucleotide sequence: TGTGCCAGCAGCCAAGATTGGGACTTCAGCTACAATGAGCAGTTCTTC. This translates into CASSQDWDFSYNEQFF. This sequence joins TRBV4-2 and TRBJ2-1; possible D gene TRBD2, 6 bases. The ends were cut back, 0 bases at V and 3 bases at J, with 12 bases in the middle. From germline, CDR1 is LGHNA and CDR2 YNFKEQ. The CDR3 is 16 amino acids.

This clonotype has at least ten counts. This chain joins TRBV29-1 and TRBJ2-3; D not resolved. The V gene lost 6 bases and the J gene lost 2 bases, with 6 bases spanning the gap. Germline values: CDR1 SQVTM, CDR2 ANQGSEA. The CDR3 spans 11 residues. The DNA of the CDR3 is TGCAGCGTGACGCACACAGATACGCAGTATTTT. It encodes CSVTHTDTQYF.

This clonotype was observed a few times. The chain carries TRBV7-6 and TRBJ2-7; D not resolved. This CDR3 is 13 amino acids long. Germline V gives CDR1 SGHVS, CDR2 FNYEAQ. V lost 1 base to trimming and J lost 3 bases, with 7 bases between them. This chain's CDR3 is CASSLGVNYEQYF. CDR3 DNA sequence: TGTGCCAGCAGCTTAGGAGTGAACTACGAGCAGTACTTC. Variable domain in full (rest from reference TRBV7-6 and TRBJ2-7): GAGVSQSPRYKVTKRGQDVALRCDPISGHVSLYWYRQALGQGPEFLTYFNYEAQQDKSGLPNDRFSAERPEGSISTLTIQRTEQRDSAMYRCASSLGVNYEQYFGPGTRLTVT.

J is TRBJ1-5 and V is TRBV2; D is unclear. In germline, CDR1 is SNHLY, CDR2 FYNNEI. With 2 bases removed from V and 2 bases from J, the gap between germline ends came to 10 bases. The CDR3 totals 15 residues. CDR3 DNA sequence: TGTGCCAGCAGTGAATCGAGTGCCCGCAATCAGCCCCAGCATTTT. Translation: CASSESSARNQPQHF.

In its sample, this clonotype was seen a few times. The chain couples TRBV11-3 to TRBJ2-5; D possibly corresponds to TRBD1 (5 bases). CDR1 SGHNT and CDR2 YENEEA come from the germline V gene. Trimming took 1 base from V and 4 from J, leaving 16 bases between them. The CDR3 runs 16 residues. This CDR3 reads CASSLVWQGGAETQYF. The DNA of the CDR3 is TGTGCCAGCAGCTTAGTCTGGCAGGGTGGAGCAGAGACCCAGTACTTC.

The rearrangement joins TRBV12-3 or TRBV12-4 to TRBJ2-7; 8 bases line up with TRBD2. V shed 7 bases and J 4 bases; nucleotides not matched to a gene: 6. There are 13 residues in the CDR3. CDR3 residues: CASTAGLAYEQYF. DNA for the CDR3: TGTGCCAGCACCGCTGGACTAGCTTACGAGCAGTACTTC.

The chain combines TRBV7-2 with TRBJ2-5; D gene unclear. There are 15 residues in the CDR3. The ends were cut back, 2 bases at V and 2 bases at J, with 12 bases in the middle. The V gene's germline CDR1 is SGHTA and CDR2 FQGNSA. CDR3 DNA sequence: TGTGCCAGCAGCTTAAATTTCGGCGGACAAGAGACCCAGTACTTC. The encoded protein is CASSLNFGGQETQYF.

Comment on this clonotype: A single base separates this from a much larger clone, so it may be a read error. This chain joins TRBV7-6 and TRBJ2-5; TRBD1 is a possible D gene (7 bases). Germline-derived CDR1 and CDR2 are SGHVS and FNYEAQ. The CDR3 totals 12 residues. The V end was cut by 5 bases, the J end by 11 bases, with 15 bases between. The CDR3, as DNA: TGTGCCAGCAGCCCACGGGCAGGGGGGCAGTACTTC. Translated: CASSPRAGGQYF.

This clonotype was seen more than once but under ten times. This rearrangement joins TRBV7-3 to TRBJ2-5, with 7 bases identical to TRBD1. Germline lookup yields CDR1 SGHTA and CDR2 FQGTGA. J was trimmed by 2 bases and V by 5 bases; bases with no gene match: 8. CDR3 size: 15 residues. CDR3: CASSLQGSGQETQYF. The CDR3 nucleotides read TGTGCCAGCAGCCTACAGGGGTCCGGGCAAGAGACCCAGTACTTC.

J is TRBJ2-3 and V is TRBV20-1; 7 bases map to TRBD2. Germline values: CDR1 DFQATT, CDR2 SNEGSKA (reference sequence). V gave up 3 bases and J gave up 10 bases; unmatched junction bases: 16. The CDR3 runs 15 residues. The CDR3 DNA reads TGCAGTGCTAGTTCGGCGGGAGAGGGGATAGGTTCGCAGTATTTT. Translating it yields CSASSAGEGIGSQYF.

This clonotype came up a few times. V usage is TRBV20-1 and J usage is TRBJ2-3, with TRBD2 matching 10 bases. There are 16 residues in the CDR3. The ends lost 0 bases at V and 5 bases at J; junction bases unmatched: 8. Germline assignment: CDR1 DFQATT and CDR2 SNEGSKA (reference sequence). The CDR3 DNA sequence: TGCAGTGCTAGAGAGGGAGCGGGAGGGCCTGGAGATACGCAGTATTTT. Its protein is CSAREGAGGPGDTQYF.

The chain links TRBV25-1 to TRBJ2-7; 9 bases are a match to TRBD2. The ends lost 3 bases at V and 5 bases at J; junction bases unmatched: 8. Germline CDR1 is MGHDK and CDR2 is SYGVNS. The CDR3 length is 15 residues. CDR3 sequence reads: CASSESVAGVNEQYF. Written as DNA, the CDR3 is TGTGCCAGCAGTGAGTCAGTAGCGGGAGTCAACGAGCAGTACTTC.

CDR3 protein: CASSPLTGVGYNEQFF. CDR3 DNA: TGTGCCAGCAGCCCCCTGACAGGGGTGGGTTACAATGAGCAGTTCTTC. V and J are TRBV7-2 and TRBJ2-1; 8 nucleotides align to TRBD1. The CDR3 has 16 residues. With V trimmed by 5 bases and J by 4 bases, 10 bases remained unmatched. Germline V gene lookup returns CDR1 SGHTA and CDR2 FQGNSA.

The chain uses TRBV5-8 and TRBJ2-1, with D perhaps TRBD1 or TRBD2 (6 bases each). CDR1 is SGHTS, CDR2 YDEGEE, per germline. The ends were cut back, 3 bases at V and 3 bases at J, with 16 bases in the middle. CDR3 length: 16 residues. The CDR3 nucleotides are TGTGCCAGCAGCTCACGAGTGGGGGGCCTCTACAATGAGCAGTTCTTC. Translating it yields CASSSRVGGLYNEQFF.

The chain recombines TRBV20-1 with TRBJ1-5; no firm D call. This CDR3 has 12 residues. Trimming left V 0 bases short and J 9 bases short, with 9 bases between. From germline, CDR1 is DFQATT and CDR2 SNEGSKA (reference sequence). CDR3 DNA sequence: TGCAGTGCTAGAGAGACCAATAGGCCCCAGCATTTT. Protein product: CSARETNRPQHF.

This clonotype has more than one count but fewer than ten. The genes are TRBV12-3 or TRBV12-4 and TRBJ1-4; 11 bases map to TRBD1. V lost 4 bases, J lost 7 bases, and 11 bases stayed unmatched. The CDR3 is 17 amino acids. CDR3 loop: CASSSGTGGIVSEKLFF. CDR3 DNA sequence: TGTGCCAGCAGTTCCGGGACAGGGGGTATTGTGAGTGAAAAACTGTTTTTT.

For the CDR3, the DNA is TGCGCCAGCACCCCGGCACCAGCGGGGCACAATGAGCAGTTCTTC. Translating it yields CASTPAPAGHNEQFF. The chain combines TRBV5-1 with TRBJ2-1; 7 nucleotides agree with TRBD2. This CDR3 is built from 15 residues. CDR1 is SGHRS, CDR2 YFSETQ, per germline. V was pared by 6 bases and J by 5 bases, with 11 bases of the junction left unmatched.

This clonotype was detected a few times. DNA for the CDR3: TGTGCCAGCAGCGCTGCGGGGGGTGTAATCAATGAGCAGTTCTTC. Protein: CASSAAGGVINEQFF. This chain uses TRBV7-8 with TRBJ2-1; the match to TRBD2 covers 8 bases. V was clipped by 5 bases and J by 6 bases; unmatched bases: 9. The CDR3 runs 15 residues. In germline, CDR1 is SGHVS, CDR2 FQNEAQ.